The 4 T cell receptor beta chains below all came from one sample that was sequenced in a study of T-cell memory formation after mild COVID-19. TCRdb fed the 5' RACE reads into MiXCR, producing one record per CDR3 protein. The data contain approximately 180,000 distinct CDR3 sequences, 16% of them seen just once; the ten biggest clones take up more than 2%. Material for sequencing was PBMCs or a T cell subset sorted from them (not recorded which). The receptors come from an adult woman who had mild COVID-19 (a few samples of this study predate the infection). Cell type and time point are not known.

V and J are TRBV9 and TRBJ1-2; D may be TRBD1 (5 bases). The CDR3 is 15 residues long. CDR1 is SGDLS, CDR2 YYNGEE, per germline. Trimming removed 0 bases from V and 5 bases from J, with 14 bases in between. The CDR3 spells CASSVGVGAPYGYTF. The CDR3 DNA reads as TGTGCCAGCAGCGTAGGAGTTGGGGCCCCGTATGGCTACACCTTC.

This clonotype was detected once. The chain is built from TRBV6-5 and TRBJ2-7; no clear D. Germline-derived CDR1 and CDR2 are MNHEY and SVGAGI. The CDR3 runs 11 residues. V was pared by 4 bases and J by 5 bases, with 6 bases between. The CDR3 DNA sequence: TGTGCCAGCAGTTCGGTACACGAGCAGTACTTC. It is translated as CASSSVHEQYF.

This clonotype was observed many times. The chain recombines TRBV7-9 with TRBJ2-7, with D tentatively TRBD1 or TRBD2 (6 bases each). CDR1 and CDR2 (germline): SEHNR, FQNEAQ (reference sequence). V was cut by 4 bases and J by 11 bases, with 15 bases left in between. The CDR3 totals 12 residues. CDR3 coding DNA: TGTGCCAGCAGCTCTTACAGGGAGGTGAAGTACTTC. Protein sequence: CASSSYREVKYF.

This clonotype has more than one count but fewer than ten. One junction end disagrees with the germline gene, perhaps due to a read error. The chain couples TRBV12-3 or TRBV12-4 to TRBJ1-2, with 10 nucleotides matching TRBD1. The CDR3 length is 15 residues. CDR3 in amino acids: CASSLDRGHTYGYTF. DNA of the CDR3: TGTGCCAGCAGCTTAGACAGGGGGCATACCTATGGCTACACCTTC.